This T cell receptor (beta chain) is from a study of cytomegalovirus exposure and HLA in healthy donors. About the study: The same platform as the approximately 640 first-cohort repertoires was used for the roughly 130 validation repertoires, a later analysis reported.

Using immunoSEQ multiplex PCR, the repertoire was profiled, and TCRdb retains in-frame clones only, with some absent. The table records about 82,000 clones, 90% to 95% of them present only once. The V end was cut by 3 bases, the J end by 3 bases, with 11 bases between. This CDR3 has 14 amino acids. Germline CDR1 is LNHNV and CDR2 is YYDKDF (reference sequence). The chain uses TRBV15 and TRBJ1-1; D ambiguous. Sequenced material: PBMCs. The clonotype was recovered from a man between 18 and 35 years old in good health and CMV-seronegative. The CDR3 sequence: CATSRVTGDTEAFF. Written as DNA, the CDR3 is TGTGCCACCAGCAGGGTAACCGGGGACACTGAAGCTTTCTTT. Looking up the rest from reference TRBV15 and TRBJ1-1 gives the full variable domain: DAMVIQNPRYQVTQFGKPVTLSCSQTLNHNVMYWYQQKSSQAPKLLFHYYDKDFNNEADTPDNFQSRRPNTSFCFLDIRSPGLGDTAMYLCATSRVTGDTEAFFGQGTRLTVV.